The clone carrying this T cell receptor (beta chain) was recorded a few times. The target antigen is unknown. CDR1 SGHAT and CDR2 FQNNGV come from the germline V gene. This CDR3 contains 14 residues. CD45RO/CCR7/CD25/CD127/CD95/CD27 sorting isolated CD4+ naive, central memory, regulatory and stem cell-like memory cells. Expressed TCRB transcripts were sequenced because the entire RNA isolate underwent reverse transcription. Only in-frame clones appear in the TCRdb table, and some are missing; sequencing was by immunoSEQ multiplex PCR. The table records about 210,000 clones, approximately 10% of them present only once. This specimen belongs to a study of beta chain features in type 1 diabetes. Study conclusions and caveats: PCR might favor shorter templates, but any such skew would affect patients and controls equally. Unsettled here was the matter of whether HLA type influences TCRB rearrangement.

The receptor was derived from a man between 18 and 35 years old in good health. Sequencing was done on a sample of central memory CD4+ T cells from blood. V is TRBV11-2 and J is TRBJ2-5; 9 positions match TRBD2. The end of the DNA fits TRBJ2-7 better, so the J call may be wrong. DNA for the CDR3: TGTGCCAGCAGCCGGGGACTAGCCAGGGACGAGCAGTACTTC. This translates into CASSRGLARDEQYF.